This is a list of T cell receptor beta chains from one sample in a study of identical twins. TCRdb used MiXCR to reprocess the 5' RACE reads, holding one entry per CDR3 protein. Of fewer than 550,000 distinct CDR3 sequences listed, roughly an eighth are singletons. These data were also reused for a study on yellow fever vaccine responses in identical twins.

The sequencing input was CD4+ T cells sorted from blood. These TCRs come from a young woman in good health. Both conserved end residues are part of each CDR3. Each record gives: clone size, J gene, V gene, D gene, CDR3 protein, CDR3 DNA. D genes are given only for firm matches. Only part of the rows carry a size: once, few, many, or a class if the clone is expanded.

>few|TRBJ1-1|TRBV3-1|.
CASSQAGGKTEAFF
TGTGCCAGCAGCCAAGCTGGGGGCAAGACTGAAGCTTTCTTT
>few|TRBJ1-1|TRBV15|.
CATSGEWGGGSTEAFF
TGTGCCACCAGCGGCGAGTGGGGGGGAGGAAGCACTGAAGCTTTCTTT
>few|TRBJ1-2|TRBV5-6|TRBD1
CASRDAGGDYGYTF
TGTGCCAGCAGGGACGCAGGGGGCGACTATGGCTACACCTTC
>few|TRBJ2-3|TRBV24-1|TRBD2
CATSDLPSGRDNTQYF
TGTGCCACCAGTGATTTGCCTAGCGGGAGGGATAATACGCAGTATTTT
>.|TRBJ1-1|TRBV7-9|.
CASSPKDFRRDTEAFF
TGTGCCAGCAGCCCCAAGGACTTCCGAAGGGACACTGAAGCTTTCTTT
>few|TRBJ2-5|TRBV3-1|.
CASSQVTGQETQYF
TGTGCCAGCAGCCAAGTGACTGGGCAAGAGACCCAGTACTTC
>few|TRBJ2-2|TRBV6-5|TRBD1
CASSYPDRGRGTGELFF
TGTGCCAGCAGTTACCCTGACAGGGGACGAGGCACCGGGGAGCTGTTTTTT
>.|TRBJ2-7|TRBV12-3/TRBV12-4|.
CASSLGPTTDEQYF
TGTGCCAGCAGTCTGGGACCTACGACGGACGAGCAGTACTTC
>few|TRBJ1-5|TRBV5-4|.
CASSVGPNQPQHF
TGTGCCAGCAGCGTTGGCCCGAATCAGCCCCAGCATTTT
>few|TRBJ1-5|TRBV6-4|.
CASSGGGLEPQHF
TGTGCCAGCAGCGGCGGTGGGTTGGAGCCCCAGCATTTT
>few|TRBJ2-7|TRBV27|.
CASTPRAQSSYEQYF
TGTGCCAGCACCCCGCGGGCACAGAGCTCCTACGAGCAGTACTTC
>.|TRBJ2-2|TRBV29-1|TRBD2
CSTRLTSGDTGELFF
TGCAGTACGAGGCTAACTAGCGGTGACACCGGGGAGCTGTTTTTT
>few|TRBJ2-3|TRBV14|TRBD2
CASSHSRTSRTDTQYF
TGTGCCAGCAGCCACTCCCGGACTAGCCGCACAGATACGCAGTATTTT
>.|TRBJ2-1|TRBV6-2/TRBV6-3|TRBD1
CASQPTGGPYNEQFF
TGTGCCAGCCAACCTACAGGGGGTCCCTACAATGAGCAGTTCTTC
>few|TRBJ2-7|TRBV20-1|.
CSASLSGVSYEQYF
TGCAGTGCTAGTTTGTCAGGGGTTTCCTACGAGCAGTACTTC
>.|TRBJ2-6|TRBV6-1|TRBD2
CASGTTASSGANVLTF
TGTGCCAGCGGGACTACCGCATCCTCTGGGGCCAACGTCCTGACTTTC
>few|TRBJ2-1|TRBV9|.
CASSEADLPYNEQFF
TGTGCCAGCAGCGAGGCGGATCTACCCTACAATGAGCAGTTCTTC
>many|TRBJ2-2|TRBV5-6|.
CASGKNTGELFF
TGTGCCAGCGGCAAGAACACCGGGGAGCTGTTTTTT
>.|TRBJ1-4|TRBV12-3/TRBV12-4|.
CASSLDKSRKLFF
TGTGCCAGCAGTTTGGATAAGTCGAGGAAACTGTTTTTT
>few|TRBJ2-7|TRBV4-3|.
CASSQVVGVPYEQYF
TGCGCCAGCAGCCAAGTTGTAGGGGTCCCCTACGAGCAGTACTTC
>few|TRBJ1-6|TRBV3-1|TRBD1
CASSQELSDRVIHF
TGTGCCAGCAGCCAAGAGCTGTCCGACAGGGTAATCCACTTT
>.|TRBJ2-2|TRBV3-1|TRBD2
CASSQGLAVNTGELFF
TGTGCCAGCAGCCAAGGGCTAGCGGTGAACACCGGGGAGCTGTTTTTT